What follows describes a single TCR beta chain. Its antigen is not yet known. No base quality information exists; no much larger clone differs at one position. At one collaborating source in Seattle, patients were enrolled during active infection and were followed longitudinally through the course of disease. Collaborating institutions collected whole blood in K2EDTA tubes following their own protocols. For TCRbeta analysis, collaborators shipped samples as frozen whole blood, isolated PBMCs, or DNA extracted from either of those sample types. TCRbeta CDR3 regions were amplified from genomic DNA by means of the immunoSEQ Assay, a bias-controlled multiplex PCR. The study's processing was this. Within the assay, amplification of reference gene primers was used to estimate how many nucleated cells each sample contained. To quantify the absolute abundance of each unique TCRbeta CDR3 rearrangement, sequence reads were collapsed and filtered. Productive Simpson clonality was computed per sample as the square root of Simpson's diversity index over productive rearrangements. This is the immuneACCESS table as TCRdb keeps it, with only in-frame sequences that have V and J called. A part of the clones is gone; compared with another copy, unresolved V genes explain less than half, and the rest is unexplained. That table is the source of V, J and clone size, and D and trimming were worked out from the DNA. The sample table records about 170,000 clones; 85% to 90% of these occur just once. About 0.6% of the sample is held by the ten biggest clonotypes.

This entry comes from a study of blood T cell repertoires in COVID-19 (TCRdb year 2020). Broadly, across the study: The collaborator samples originated in the United States, Italy and Spain and spanned the acute and convalescent phases of COVID-19. The repertoires were made available in a free public database intended to serve as a resource for research on the immune response to SARS-CoV-2. Deeply sampled blood TCRbeta repertoires from subjects exposed to, actively infected with, or recovered from COVID-19 were included in the dataset. Nearly every sample came with metadata listing a de-identified subject ID, COVID-19 status, age in years and sex. HLA class I and class II types, where available, came from metadata supplied by the sample provider rather than from assay-based typing. The material from the prospective study consisted of cDNA or gDNA derived from T cells, B-cell-depleted T cells, or PBMCs. The samples were drawn from the first 160 participants of the ongoing ImmuneRACE study and from 1,254 subjects provided by 6 global collaborators.

The study at large found these results: The amount of clinical and demographic metadata varied by source and participant and was provided uncurated.

V is pared back by 5 bases and J by 4 bases, with 17 bases lying between the germline termini. The germline V gene encodes CDR1 MNHEY and CDR2 SMNVEV (reference sequence). Spanning cysteine to phenylalanine, the CDR3 consists of 15 amino acids. This entry keeps only the CDR3 DNA: 45 bases, framed from base 1. The rearrangement combines TRBV27 with TRBJ2-5, with a tentative D gene TRBD1 over 5 matching bases. The sequencing input was peripheral blood. The sequence came from a man aged 55-75 years with COVID-19, enrolled during active disease. This receptor carries the CDR3 CASSRMMTASETQYF. At the DNA level, the sequence is TGTGCCAGCAGTCGGATGATGACAGCCTCAGAGACCCAGTACTTC.